Sequencing of this T cell receptor beta chain was carried out in a study of blood T cell repertoires in COVID-19. Overall study: Samples of COVID-19 (acute and convalescent) were obtained from the United States, Italy and Spain. The analysed material was cDNA or gDNA that came from T cells, B-cell-depleted T cells, or PBMCs.

TCRdb keeps only in-frame clones here, not all; method: immunoSEQ multiplex PCR. This table has 140,000 or so clones, approximately 82% appearing once. The CDR3 loop spans 15 amino acids. The germline V and J ends were trimmed by 8 bases and 0 bases, with 14 bases remaining between them. The germline gives CDR1 SGHTA, CDR2 FQGNSA. This chain joins TRBV7-2 and TRBJ1-3; D gene ambiguous. The TCR comes from a man between 60 and 75 years old with active or convalescent COVID-19. Source material: peripheral blood. CDR3 sequence reads: CASQDGQPSGNTIYF. The CDR3 DNA sequence: TGTGCCAGCCAAGATGGGCAGCCCTCTGGAAACACCATATATTTT.